This TCR beta chain was recorded in a study of shared clonotypes between healthy human individuals. As defined, naive CD8 cells were CD45RO-negative and positively selected for CCR7, with terminally differentiated effector memory CD45RA+ cells excluded. The table came from immunoSEQ multiplex PCR; TCRdb's copy has only in-frame clones and leaves some out. The data contain over 2,000,000 clones, just over 90% of them singletons. Germline V gives CDR1 MDHEN, CDR2 SYDVKM. This CDR3 contains 13 residues. With 5 bases removed from V and 8 bases from J, the gap between germline ends came to 15 bases. This TCR was sampled from a man in his late teens or twenties in good health. Some clones in this sample may be carry-over from other donors' samples. Specimen: naive CD8+ T cells from PBMCs. The chain carries TRBV28 and TRBJ1-2; D is undetermined. This CDR3 is CASSSEEAGGYTF. In nucleotides, the CDR3 is TGTGCCAGCAGTAGTGAGGAAGCTGGCGGCTACACCTTC.